This is a list of T cell receptor beta chains from one sample in a study of PD-L1 blockade in urothelial cancer. Libraries were prepared by immunoSEQ multiplex PCR; TCRdb keeps only in-frame clonotypes and omits some of them. The sample records around 100,000 clones, roughly 84% being singletons. The specimen comprised PBMCs, sampled around atezolizumab (anti-PD-L1) treatment. Source of these receptors: a man in his sixties with urothelial cancer. Both conserved end residues are part of each CDR3. A D gene is named only where the DNA matches it firmly. Size values are once, few and many counts, or a class for expanded clones, and some rows have none.

>TRBJ2-5|TRBD1|TRBV19|.
TGTGCCAGTAGTACCCAGGGGGTCGGGGAGACCCAGTACTTC
CASSTQGVGETQYF
>TRBJ1-2|.|TRBV20-1|.
TGCAGTGCTAGTCTCGACTATGGCTACACCTTC
CSASLDYGYTF
>TRBJ1-1|TRBD1|TRBV2|medium-sized
TGTGCCAGCAGTGGCGACAGGGTGAGATCGAACACTGAAGCTTTCTTT
CASSGDRVRSNTEAFF
>TRBJ2-3|TRBD2|TRBV7-2|.
TGTGCCAGCAGCCCTAGCGGCCTTAGCACAGATACGCAGTATTTT
CASSPSGLSTDTQYF
>TRBJ2-1|.|TRBV7-6|once
TGTGCCAGCAGCCTGCCCGACTACGATGAGCAGTTCTTC
CASSLPDYDEQFF
>TRBJ1-1|TRBD1|TRBV29-1|once
TGCAGCACATGGACAGGCGGTACTGAAGCTTTCTTT
CSTWTGGTEAFF
>TRBJ1-6|.|TRBV11-2|once
TGTGCCAGCAGCGTTAGACAAAAATCACCCCTCCACTTT
CASSVRQKSPLHF
>TRBJ2-3|TRBD1|TRBV15|once
TGTGCCACCAGCAGGCCGGGACAGGGCACAGATACGCAGTATTTT
CATSRPGQGTDTQYF
>TRBJ2-6|.|TRBV27|.
TGTGCCAGCAGTCGGTGGCCTCGCGGGACTCAAGGCGTCCTGACTTTC
CASSRWPRGTQGVLTF
>TRBJ1-1|.|TRBV14|.
TGTGCCAGCAGCCAAGATAAGACACTACTCGAAGGGGCCCCTGAAGCTTTCTTT
CASSQDKTLLEGAPEAFF
>TRBJ1-3|TRBD1|TRBV7-3|.
TGTGCCAGCAGCTTTTTGACAGGGGCTGGAAACACCATATATTTT
CASSFLTGAGNTIYF
>TRBJ2-7|TRBD2|TRBV6-6|few
TGTGCCAGCAGTTACTCTGGCCTAGCGGGGACCTACGAGCAGTACTTC
CASSYSGLAGTYEQYF
>TRBJ2-5|TRBD1|TRBV5-1|.
TGCGCCAGCAGCCGGACAGGGGGGCAAGAGACCCAGTACTTC
CASSRTGGQETQYF
>TRBJ2-2|.|TRBV7-2|once
TGTGCCAGCAGCCCCCAAAACACCGGGGAGCTGTTTTTT
CASSPQNTGELFF
>TRBJ1-5|.|TRBV6-6|.
TGTGCCAGCAGTCCCCAGTCGGGATACAATCAGCCCCAGCATTTT
CASSPQSGYNQPQHF
>TRBJ1-5|.|TRBV6-1|.
TGTGCCAGCAGCGACCAGGGGAGCCAGCCCCAGCATTTT
CASSDQGSQPQHF
>TRBJ1-1|TRBD1|TRBV7-6|.
TGTGCCAGCAGCTACCGGGACAGCAAGAACACTGAAGCTTTCTTT
CASSYRDSKNTEAFF
>TRBJ1-3|.|TRBV7-3|once
TGTGCCAGCAGCTTAACTGCTGAGGGAACAGGAAACACCATATATTTT
CASSLTAEGTGNTIYF
>TRBJ1-5|TRBD1|TRBV5-5|.
TGTGCCAGCAGCTTGGAGGACAGGGGGCGCGGTCAGCCCCAGCATTTT
CASSLEDRGRGQPQHF
>TRBJ1-3|.|TRBV6-1|few
TGTGCCAGCGAGTCCGAAGGAAACACCATATATTTT
CASESEGNTIYF
>TRBJ1-1|TRBD1|TRBV10-3|.
TGTGCCATCAGTGAAAGGGGACAGGCGAACACTGAAGCTTTCTTT
CAISERGQANTEAFF
>TRBJ2-7|.|TRBV5-4|.
TGTGCCAGCAGCCCCTGGACAGCCAACTACGAGCAGTACTTC
CASSPWTANYEQYF
>TRBJ1-5|TRBD1|TRBV27|.
TGTGCCAGCAGTTCACACCCCTTAACAGGGGGTAGCAATCAGCCCCAGCATTTT
CASSSHPLTGGSNQPQHF
>TRBJ2-7|.|TRBV7-8|.
TGTGCCAGCAGCATTTCCCGGACAGTCTCCTACGAGCAGTACTTC
CASSISRTVSYEQYF
>TRBJ1-4|TRBD1|TRBV6-5|.
TGTGCCAGCAGCCTCACAGGGGAGGTGAATGAAAAACTGTTTTTT
CASSLTGEVNEKLFF
>TRBJ2-7|TRBD2|TRBV9|.
TGTGCCAGCAGCGCGGGACTAGCGGAAACCTACGAGCAGTACTTC
CASSAGLAETYEQYF
>TRBJ1-5|.|TRBV27|.
TGTGCCTCAGCGGGGGGAGATAGCAATCAGCCCCAGCATTTT
CASAGGDSNQPQHF
>TRBJ1-2|.|TRBV7-9|.
TGTGCCAGCAGCACGCAGGCGGGCAGCTATGGCTACACCTTC
CASSTQAGSYGYTF
>TRBJ2-7|TRBD2|TRBV27|.
TGTGCCAGCAGTTTATCAGGGACTAGCGCCTACCAGCAGTACTTC
CASSLSGTSAYQQYF
>TRBJ1-5|TRBD1|TRBV7-8|.
TGTGCCAGCAGCACTCGGACAGGGGGGCTCAATCAGCCCCAGCATTTT
CASSTRTGGLNQPQHF
>TRBJ2-2|.|TRBV7-8|.
TGTGCCAGCAGCCCATGGTTAAGGGGGACCGGGGAGCTGTTTTTT
CASSPWLRGTGELFF
>TRBJ2-1|TRBD2|TRBV28|.
TGTGCCAGCACCAACCTCGTGGCAGCGGGATGGGGCAGCGAGCAGTTCTTC
CASTNLVAAGWGSEQFF
>TRBJ1-5|.|TRBV28|once
TGTGCCAGCAGATCTCTCCCTAGCAATCAGCCCCAGCATTTT
CASRSLPSNQPQHF
>TRBJ2-3|TRBD1|TRBV19|.
TGTGCCAGTAGTTCGGGACAGGGGGAGTATACGCAGTATTTT
CASSSGQGEYTQYF
>TRBJ2-3|TRBD2|TRBV5-1|.
TGCGCCAGCAGCTTGGGTCTAGCGGGGCTGACAGATACGCAGTATTTT
CASSLGLAGLTDTQYF
>TRBJ2-1|TRBD2|TRBV27|.
TGTGCCAGCAGCCAATTAGCGGGGGGAGCGGGTGAGCAGTTCTTC
CASSQLAGGAGEQFF
>TRBJ2-1|TRBD2|TRBV16|.
TGTGCCAGCAGCGCCCAACGGGGGGGCCTCAACAATGAGCAGTTCTTC
CASSAQRGGLNNEQFF
>TRBJ2-1|.|TRBV7-2|few
TGTGCCAGCAGTTCAAGACAGGCGAACAATGAGCAGTTCTTC
CASSSRQANNEQFF